Described below is a single TCR beta chain sequence and its context. The specificity of this receptor is unknown. Base qualities were left out, and no much larger clone turns up one base away. The CDR3 covers 15 residues, taking in both the cysteine and the phenylalanine. The read is trimmed to its CDR3 DNA, 45 bases read in frame from base 1. Deletion took 5 bases off V and 11 bases off J, with a span of 24 bases between the germline ends. The germline V gene specifies SGHTA as CDR1 and FQGTGA as CDR2. Library preparation used the immunoSEQ multiplex PCR assay. The study's processing was this. Repertoires were summarized by richness and clonality, and significantly expanded and contracted clones were identified between pre- and post-therapy samples. The table comes from immuneACCESS by way of TCRdb, which keeps in-frame sequences with V and J called. Part of the clones is missing from these tables; in studies checked, under half for an unresolved V gene and the rest for unknown reasons. V, J and clone size are taken as reported in that table, and D and trimming were inferred from the DNA itself. For this sample the table gives tens of thousands of clones, of which 75% to 90% were detected only once. Together, the top ten hold 6.1% of the sample.

This sample stems from a study of neoadjuvant nivolumab and ipilimumab in lung cancer (dated by TCRdb to 2019 to 2021). The study in broad terms: In the NEOSTAR trial, nivolumab was administered intravenously at 3 mg/kg on days 1, 15 and 29, and the combination arm also received ipilimumab 1 mg/kg on day 1 only. Matched pretherapy and resected tumor pairs were analyzed for seven patients, of whom four received nivolumab and three received nivolumab plus ipilimumab. Of the 40 to 45 patients with operable NSCLC treated in the trial, around 23 were randomized to nivolumab monotherapy and roughly 21 to nivolumab plus ipilimumab. TCR repertoires were compared between pretherapy (baseline) peripheral blood and tumors resected at surgery after neoadjuvant immune checkpoint blockade. The primary endpoint of the trial was the rate of major pathologic response (MPR) in the intention-to-treat population of each study arm.

Study-wide conclusions, independent of this receptor: TCR sequencing was performed in a small number of samples. There was no significant correlation between TCR clonality and pathologic tumor regression, and just a single major-pathologic-response sample was available for the clonality-regression analysis. A positive correlation was observed between pretherapy blood TCR richness and richness in tumors resected after neoadjuvant therapy (Spearman R of about 0.83). From pretherapy to surgery, tumor T-cell richness and clonality went up in three of three dual-therapy tumors, versus only two of four nivolumab-treated tumors. Greater TCR richness and clonality were observed in resected tumors than in tumor-adjacent uninvolved lung, and increases were observed in more dual-therapy-treated tumors.

The time point label on this specimen signifies: pretherapy, before neoadjuvant immune checkpoint inhibitors. The samples were obtained from NEOSTAR, a phase 2 randomized trial that tested neoadjuvant nivolumab or nivolumab plus ipilimumab, followed by surgery, in operable NSCLC. Sample: peripheral blood, taken before neoadjuvant nivolumab, alone or with ipilimumab. The rearrangement joined TRBV7-3 to TRBJ1-1; the best D guess is TRBD1, with 6 bases matching. This receptor was obtained from an adult with non-small cell lung cancer. The CDR3 protein is CASSLMGAPPSGAFF. The sequence in DNA is TGTGCCAGCAGCCTTATGGGGGCCCCCCCCTCTGGGGCTTTCTTT.